The 18 T cell receptor beta chains below all came from one sample that was sequenced in a study of response to subunit inactivated influenza vaccine. TCRdb recomputed calls from the RT-PCR reads with MiXCR, one row per CDR3 protein. The profile shows roughly 500,000 distinct CDR3 sequences, approximately 24% of them singletons. This specimen consisted of CD4+ T cells sorted from PBMCs, obtained less than 6 days after vaccination. These receptors originate from a man aged 45-65 years who received an inactivated influenza vaccine.

This clonotype was counted only a few times. The gene calls are TRBV7-2 and TRBJ2-7; either TRBD1 or TRBD2 may fit D (7 bases each). Germline V gene lookup returns CDR1 SGHTA and CDR2 FQGNSA. The ends were cut back, 3 bases at V and 7 bases at J, with 25 bases in the middle. The CDR3 has 17 residues. The chain's CDR3 is CASSFPGRGGPPGEQYF. CDR3 DNA: TGTGCCAGCAGCTTCCCGGGCAGGGGGGGCCCACCAGGGGAGCAGTACTTC.

J is TRBJ2-5 and V is TRBV29-1, with 7 bases fitting TRBD2. Germline CDR1 and CDR2: SQVTM and ANQGSEA. The trim removed 6 bases at V and 5 bases at J, leaving 6 bases unmatched. The CDR3 sequence is 12 residues long. The CDR3 nucleotides are TGCAGCGTCCAGCGGGGTTATGAGACCCAGTACTTC. Its translation is CSVQRGYETQYF. Filled out from reference TRBV29-1 and TRBJ2-5, the complete variable domain reads SAVISQKPSRDICQRGTSLTIQCQVDSQVTMMFWYRQQPGQSLTLIATANQGSEATYESGFVIDKFPISRPNLTFSTLTVSNMSPEDSSIYLCSVQRGYETQYFGPGTRLLVL.

The genes are TRBV29-1 and TRBJ2-2, with D possibly matching TRBD1 (5 bases). Trimming removed 5 bases at V and 5 bases at J, with 12 bases between. This CDR3 is 13 amino acids long. Germline CDR1 is SQVTM and CDR2 is ANQGSEA. CDR3 DNA sequence: TGCAGCGTTCGAGGACATAAAACCGGGGAGCTGTTTTTT. Protein: CSVRGHKTGELFF.

V usage is TRBV7-2 and J usage is TRBJ2-4, with D perhaps TRBD2 (5 bases). V gave up 1 base and J gave up 0 bases, with 13 bases separating them. CDR1 and CDR2 (germline): SGHTA, FQGNSA. The CDR3 totals 17 residues. The CDR3 DNA sequence: TGTGCCAGCAGCTTAGGCGAGCGGTGGCTAGCCAAAAACATTCAGTACTTC. Translation: CASSLGERWLAKNIQYF.

The chain has TRBV6-2 or TRBV6-3 and TRBJ2-7, with a weak D call TRBD2 (6 bases). Germline V gene sequence: CDR1 MNHEY, CDR2 SVGEGT. The germline V and J ends were trimmed by 6 bases and 2 bases, with 20 bases remaining between them. CDR3 size: 16 residues. CDR3 sequence (DNA): TGTGCCAGCAGCCTCCGGGACTCCTCGAGAACCTACGAGCAGTACTTC. The encoded protein is CASSLRDSSRTYEQYF.

This sequence joins TRBV20-1 and TRBJ1-6; TRBD1 matches 7 bases. Germline assignment: CDR1 DFQATT and CDR2 SNEGSKA (reference sequence). The CDR3 totals 13 residues. Losses at the gene ends were 2 bases for V and 10 bases for J; bases not matched to a gene: 5. DNA of the CDR3: TGCAGTGCTAGAACACAGGGGCGGTCACCCCTCCACTTT. Encoded protein: CSARTQGRSPLHF.

The chain has TRBV29-1 and TRBJ1-2; D perhaps matches TRBD1 (6 bases). Trimming took off 4 bases at V and 7 bases at J, with 19 bases between the two ends. The CDR3 is made up of 14 amino acids. Germline CDR1 reads SQVTM; CDR2 reads ANQGSEA. The CDR3 sequence: CSVVSGGGPGGYTF. In nucleotides, the CDR3 is TGCAGCGTTGTTTCGGGGGGCGGTCCTGGTGGCTACACCTTC.

This clonotype came up a few times. J is TRBJ2-1 and V is TRBV11-2, with 7 nucleotides matching TRBD2. V shed 1 base, J shed 4 bases, and the junction held 10 bases outside the gene matches. The V gene's germline CDR1 is SGHAT and CDR2 FQNNGV. This CDR3 is built from 17 residues. The CDR3 sequence is CASSLGVGGRTYNEQFF. The CDR3, as DNA: TGTGCCAGCAGCTTAGGAGTGGGGGGGAGGACTTACAATGAGCAGTTCTTC.

Details on this clonotype: A read error may account for a junction end that differs from germline. CDR3 coding DNA: TGCAGCGTTGAACAGGAGACGAACTTC. As protein: CSVEQETNF. V is TRBV29-1 and J is TRBJ2-5; no reliable D call. The germline gives CDR1 SQVTM, CDR2 ANQGSEA. This CDR3 spans 9 amino acids.

This chain joins TRBV29-1 and TRBJ1-5; a weak D match, TRBD1 (6 bases). The CDR3 is 13 amino acids. Germline values: CDR1 SQVTM, CDR2 ANQGSEA. The V and J ends lost 4 bases and 6 bases respectively, with 13 bases between them. CDR3 residues: CSVGGAEGQPQHF. The CDR3 DNA is TGCAGCGTTGGGGGGGCCGAGGGTCAGCCCCAGCATTTT. Using reference TRBV29-1 and TRBJ1-5 for the parts outside the CDR3, the full variable domain is SAVISQKPSRDICQRGTSLTIQCQVDSQVTMMFWYRQQPGQSLTLIATANQGSEATYESGFVIDKFPISRPNLTFSTLTVSNMSPEDSSIYLCSVGGAEGQPQHFGDGTRLSIL.

This clonotype has just a few counts. The chain recombines TRBV5-1 with TRBJ2-5, with 12 bases identical to TRBD2. Germline values: CDR1 SGHRS, CDR2 YFSETQ. The CDR3 is 17 residues long. V was pared by 4 bases and J by 4 bases, with 11 bases of the junction left unmatched. The CDR3 loop is CASSVGPTSGGRETQYF. The CDR3 DNA sequence: TGCGCCAGCAGCGTAGGTCCGACTAGCGGGGGCCGAGAGACCCAGTACTTC.

This clonotype was detected only once. The rearrangement links TRBV20-1 to TRBJ2-7; perhaps D is TRBD1 or TRBD2 (6 bases each). Trimming removed 6 bases at V and 4 bases at J, with 28 bases between. CDR1 is DFQATT and CDR2 is SNEGSKA in the germline V gene (reference sequence). The CDR3 covers 17 residues. The CDR3 DNA is TGCAGTGCCGACAGGATGCCGAATGGGGAGGAAGGTTACGAGCAGTACTTC. It encodes CSADRMPNGEEGYEQYF.

The V gene is TRBV5-1, the J gene TRBJ2-5; 11 positions match TRBD2. The CDR3 totals 15 residues. Germline V CDR1 and CDR2: SGHRS, YFSETQ. Trimming cost V 5 bases and J 5 bases; bases outside gene matches: 8. The CDR3 spells CASRLVSGGAETQYF. The DNA of the CDR3 is TGCGCCAGCAGGCTGGTTAGCGGGGGGGCGGAGACCCAGTACTTC.

The chain recombines TRBV10-2 with TRBJ2-3, with TRBD2 matching 9 bases. V lost 0 bases to trimming and J lost 4 bases; unmatched junction nucleotides: 14. Germline V gene data show CDR1 as WSHSY and CDR2 as SAAADI. The CDR3 length is 19 residues. CDR3 sequence reads: CASSESGFGTSNIADTQYF. DNA for the CDR3: TGCGCCAGCAGTGAGTCGGGCTTTGGGACTAGCAACATCGCAGATACGCAGTATTTT.

This clonotype appeared once. The rearrangement joins TRBV20-1 to TRBJ2-6; D ambiguous. Germline CDR1 reads DFQATT; CDR2 reads SNEGSKA (reference sequence). The CDR3 runs to 16 residues. The V end was cut by 0 bases, the J end by 0 bases, with 9 bases between. This chain's CDR3 is CSARDKKSSGANVLTF. CDR3 coding DNA: TGCAGTGCTAGAGATAAAAAGAGCTCTGGGGCCAACGTCCTGACTTTC.

This clonotype appeared a few times. The rearrangement uses TRBV27 and TRBJ2-2; D ambiguous. This CDR3 region has 15 residues. Trimming pared 5 bases from V and 5 bases from J, leaving 15 bases between. Germline-derived CDR1 and CDR2 are MNHEY and SMNVEV (reference sequence). Here the CDR3 DNA reads TGTGCCAGCAGTCTTGACACCTGGATGACCGGGGAGCTGTTTTTT. Protein: CASSLDTWMTGELFF.

This clonotype was recorded a few times. The rearrangement links TRBV12-3 or TRBV12-4 to TRBJ1-5, with D unclear. V was trimmed by 5 bases and J by 5 bases, leaving 13 bases between them. The length of the CDR3 is 14 residues. DNA for the CDR3: TGTGCCAGCAGTCCCACTCTTGGGGATCAGCCCCAGCATTTT. It yields the protein CASSPTLGDQPQHF.

The chain employs TRBV11-2 and TRBJ2-7; D is tentatively TRBD1 or TRBD2 (6 bases each). The CDR3 spans 14 residues. Germline assignment: CDR1 SGHAT and CDR2 FQNNGV. The V end lost 5 bases, the J end lost 2 bases, and 13 bases lay between the germline ends. The CDR3 sequence is CASSPEGGAYEQYF. The CDR3 nucleotides read TGTGCCAGCAGCCCAGAGGGGGGTGCCTACGAGCAGTACTTC.